These T cell receptor beta chains were read from a single sample in a study of a mutant IDH1 vaccine in newly diagnosed glioma. TCRdb's table, derived via immunoSEQ multiplex PCR, lists solely in-frame clones and lacks some. The sample has fewer than 40,000 clones, almost 85% seen once. The source material was PBMCs, sampled from a glioma patient treated with radiotherapy, temozolomide or both. The receptors were sampled from a man aged 25-40 years with glioma. CDR3s include the opening cysteine and the closing phenylalanine or tryptophan. Each record gives: V gene, clone size, J gene, D gene, CDR3 protein, CDR3 DNA. A D gene is named only where the DNA matches it firmly. Part of the rows lack a size; the others show once, few, many or a class for expanded clones.

>TRBV9|few|TRBJ1-1|-
CASSDGTSRDTEAFF
TGTGCCAGCAGCGATGGGACCTCCCGAGACACTGAAGCTTTCTTT
>TRBV5-4|-|TRBJ1-1|-
CASSLDPGNTEAFF
TGTGCCAGCAGCTTGGATCCGGGGAACACTGAAGCTTTCTTT
>TRBV7-3|-|TRBJ2-7|-
CASSLTAGSHEQYF
TGTGCCAGCAGCTTAACGGCAGGTTCCCACGAGCAGTACTTC
>TRBV5-1|-|TRBJ2-6|TRBD1
CASSLDSQGAGANVLTF
TGCGCCAGCAGCTTGGATTCGCAGGGGGCTGGGGCCAACGTCCTGACTTTC
>TRBV4-1|-|TRBJ2-7|-
CASSQGSGGSSYEQYF
TGCGCCAGCAGCCAAGGGTCCGGGGGAAGCTCCTACGAGCAGTACTTC
>TRBV28|-|TRBJ2-1|-
CASSFPGLLSSEQFF
TGTGCCAGCAGTTTCCCGGGACTTCTGTCTTCTGAGCAGTTCTTC
>TRBV2|-|TRBJ1-6|-
CASSPLGFGNSPLHF
TGTGCCAGCAGCCCCTTGGGATTTGGGAATTCACCCCTCCACTTT
>TRBV10-3|-|TRBJ1-5|-
CAISDGGEQPQHF
TGTGCCATCAGTGATGGGGGAGAACAGCCCCAGCATTTT
>TRBV29-1|-|TRBJ1-4|-
CSVEDRRQEKLFF
TGCAGCGTTGAAGATCGGAGACAGGAAAAACTGTTTTTT
>TRBV29-1|-|TRBJ1-2|TRBD1
CSVDRGRGTSGYTF
TGCAGCGTGGACAGGGGGCGCGGGACATCTGGCTACACCTTC
>TRBV9|-|TRBJ2-7|-
CASSVGAGAPYEQYF
TGTGCCAGCAGCGTAGGGGCTGGGGCACCCTACGAGCAGTACTTC
>TRBV7-8|-|TRBJ2-2|TRBD1
CASSLEYVPTGGSGELFF
TGTGCCAGCAGCTTAGAGTACGTGCCGACAGGGGGATCCGGGGAGCTGTTTTTT
>TRBV19|-|TRBJ1-2|TRBD1
CASSIQQGTYGYTF
TGTGCCAGTAGTATCCAACAGGGGACCTATGGCTACACCTTC
>TRBV6-1|-|TRBJ1-5|-
CASGGDQPQHF
TGTGCCAGCGGGGGGGATCAGCCCCAGCATTTT
>TRBV14|-|TRBJ2-7|-
CASSQARTFYEQYF
TGTGCCAGCAGCCAAGCCAGAACCTTCTACGAGCAGTACTTC
>TRBV28|-|TRBJ1-2|TRBD1
CASSSGGDNGYTF
TGTGCCAGCAGTTCAGGGGGCGATAACGGCTACACCTTC
>TRBV6-5|-|TRBJ2-3|-
CASRVIIETDTQYF
TGTGCCAGCAGAGTGATAATAGAGACAGATACGCAGTATTTT
>TRBV2|-|TRBJ2-3|-
CASDEEGVRAGTQYF
TGTGCCAGCGACGAAGAAGGGGTCCGGGCGGGTACGCAGTATTTT
>TRBV6-6|-|TRBJ1-4|-
CASSYSPGPEKLFF
TGTGCCAGCAGTTACTCGCCAGGGCCCGAAAAACTGTTTTTT
>TRBV6-1|-|TRBJ1-5|-
CASSESALGIGSNQPQHF
TGTGCCAGCAGTGAATCCGCGTTGGGGATCGGGAGCAATCAGCCCCAGCATTTT
>TRBV11-2|-|TRBJ2-1|-
CASSPVREAGDYNEQFF
TGTGCCAGCAGCCCCGTTAGGGAGGCCGGGGATTACAATGAGCAGTTCTTC
>TRBV2|-|TRBJ2-7|-
CASSEGQGSTYEQYF
TGTGCCAGCAGTGAGGGTCAGGGGTCCACCTACGAGCAGTACTTC
>TRBV7-9|-|TRBJ1-2|TRBD1
CASSLGTGGIGYTF
TGTGCCAGCAGCTTAGGGACAGGGGGCATTGGCTACACCTTC
>TRBV6-1|-|TRBJ2-7|TRBD1
CASSELPGGQGVLEQYF
TGTGCCAGCAGTGAACTCCCTGGGGGACAGGGGGTACTCGAGCAGTACTTC
>TRBV5-4|-|TRBJ2-7|TRBD2
CASRGGSSYEQYF
TGTGCCAGCAGAGGCGGGAGCTCCTACGAGCAGTACTTC
>TRBV7-2|medium-sized|TRBJ2-3|-
CASSLIQGDYFSRYF
TGTGCCAGCAGCTTAATCCAGGGGGACTACTTTTCAAGGTATTTT
>TRBV28|-|TRBJ1-5|TRBD1
CASSYQGAGQPQHF
TGTGCCAGCAGTTACCAGGGGGCAGGGCAGCCCCAGCATTTT
>TRBV18|-|TRBJ1-1|-
CASSPSTEGSWNTEAFF
TGTGCCAGCTCACCATCAACCGAGGGGAGTTGGAACACTGAAGCTTTCTTT
>TRBV4-1|-|TRBJ2-5|TRBD2
CASSQGGLAGGPAETQYF
TGCGCCAGCAGCCAGGGAGGACTAGCGGGGGGGCCGGCGGAGACCCAGTACTTC